This T cell receptor beta chain came from a study of blood T cell repertoires in COVID-19. Study as a whole: Sites in the United States, Italy and Spain provided acute and convalescent COVID-19 samples.

V lost 2 bases to trimming and J lost 0 bases; unmatched junction nucleotides: 4. Germline V gene data show CDR1 as KGHSH and CDR2 as LQKENI. The CDR3 contains 17 residues. Profiling relied on immunoSEQ multiplex PCR, and the TCRdb table lists in-frame clones only, not all of them. The table records under 3,500 clones, about 92% of them present only once. This TCR came from a human donor in a cohort sampled during active COVID-19. Material for sequencing was peripheral blood. The chain is built from TRBV18 and TRBJ2-3, with TRBD1 matching 11 bases. In DNA, the CDR3 is TGTGCCAGCTCACCAATCGGACAGGGGGCTAGCACAGATACGCAGTATTTT. Encoded protein: CASSPIGQGASTDTQYF.